The subject of this entry is one T cell receptor (beta chain). The count of this clone is one. The clone's antigen remains unknown. No base quality values were provided; no much bigger clone lies one nucleotide off. A cohort of 25 to 30 patients with locally advanced or metastatic urothelial carcinoma, treated at Memorial Sloan Kettering on a trial protocol, was included. Peripheral blood mononuclear cells were collected from each patient pretreatment and during treatment, giving between 1 and 8 total time points per patient. The Qiagen DNeasy Blood extraction kit was used to purify genomic DNA from total PBMCs and from tumor samples. PBMCs were collected pretreatment and during treatment, and were isolated and stored as previously described. Synthetic TCR analog templates were spiked into each PCR so that absolute template abundance could be estimated from read counts. Using the immunoSEQ assay, TCRbeta CDR3 regions were amplified from genomic DNA with bias-controlled V and J gene primers. Sequencing of rearranged TCRbeta segments was done at approximately 20X coverage. The original pipeline was this. Sequencing errors were corrected by clustering, and CDR3s were annotated against IMGT so that V, D and J genes could be assigned. Out-of-frame and stop-codon sequences were excluded, and only productive TCRbeta rearrangements were used in downstream analyses. To compute clonality, Shannon entropy was normalized by the log of the number of unique productive sequences and then subtracted from one. Clones differing between time points or between blood and tumor were identified using Fisher's exact test with Benjamini-Hochberg correction, with an adjusted p below 0.01 applied as the threshold. The table was pulled from immuneACCESS by TCRdb, which kept in-frame rearrangements only. Such tables lose some clones; where checked, under half of the loss comes from unresolved V genes, and the rest has no known cause. That table is the source of V, J and clone size, and D and trimming were worked out from the DNA. The sample includes 45,000 to 60,000 clones, with about 87% observed a single time. Approximately 6% of the sample is held by the ten biggest clonotypes.

Sequences SGHTA (CDR1) and FQGNSA (CDR2) are obtained from the germline V gene. CDR3 length: 16 amino acids, cysteine to phenylalanine. The retained sequence is limited to the CDR3, 48 bases, with the frame set at the first base. V lost 4 bases and J lost 8 bases, and the count of bases not matched to a germline gene is 11. These data come from a study of PD-L1 blockade in urothelial cancer (dated by TCRdb to the late 2010s). Study-wide context: All patients started therapy around 2014 and received atezolizumab 1,200 mg intravenously every 3 weeks. About 85% of the roughly 29 patients were identified as males with urothelial cancer of bladder origin, and a prior smoking history was reported by 18 of 29 patients. An ECOG performance status of 0 or 1 was recorded for the patients, and 0 to 3 prior chemotherapy regimens had been received by the patients. Blood samples were analyzed at 3 weeks after treatment start (second dose) and at 6 weeks after treatment start. Blood samples gave median yields of about 150,000 T cells and around 88,000 unique TCRs, along with a median clonality of approximately 0.084. Somatic, immune and clinical correlates of response to PD-L1 blockade with atezolizumab in urothelial cancer were the focus of an exploratory multi-omic analysis. TCR sequencing covered pretreatment tumor samples and matched, serially collected peripheral blood taken before and after atezolizumab treatment. Durable clinical benefit was defined as progression-free survival longer than 6 months, and TCR features were also tested against progression-free and overall survival. In the same patients, whole exome sequencing and RNA sequencing of pretreatment tumors were performed in addition to TCR sequencing. Durable clinical benefit was achieved by nine patients and was not achieved by 20 patients. Pretreatment blood TCR-seq was available for under 35 patients, at least one posttreatment blood collection was obtained for about 24 patients, and tumor TCR-seq was available for about 24 patients. Study-wide conclusions, independent of this receptor: Greater expansion of tumor-associated TCR clones in peripheral blood 3 weeks after the start of treatment was observed in patients with durable benefit (n of about 21, p = 0.022). Because the sample size was small (n ≈ 30) and many of the analyses were exploratory, the results are meant to be hypothesis-generating. Improved progression-free and overall survival was associated with having pretreatment peripheral blood TCR clonality below the median.

The source of this sequence is a man aged 35-49 years with urothelial cancer. This sample comprised PBMCs, obtained around atezolizumab (anti-PD-L1) treatment. In this chain, TRBV7-2 is recombined with TRBJ1-2, and TRBD1 aligns with 12 junction nucleotides. The DNA sequence is TGTGCCAGCAGCTCACGCGGGGGGGACAGGGGGCAGGGCTACACCTTC. Its product reads: CASSSRGGDRGQGYTF. Where the CDR3 stops, the reference TRBV7-2 and TRBJ1-2 genes take over; the full variable domain is GAGVSQSPSNKVTEKGKDVELRCDPISGHTALYWYRQSLGQGLEFLIYFQGNSAPDKSGLPSDRFSAERTGGSVSTLTIQRTQQEDSAVYLCASSSRGGDRGQGYTFGSGTRLTVV.